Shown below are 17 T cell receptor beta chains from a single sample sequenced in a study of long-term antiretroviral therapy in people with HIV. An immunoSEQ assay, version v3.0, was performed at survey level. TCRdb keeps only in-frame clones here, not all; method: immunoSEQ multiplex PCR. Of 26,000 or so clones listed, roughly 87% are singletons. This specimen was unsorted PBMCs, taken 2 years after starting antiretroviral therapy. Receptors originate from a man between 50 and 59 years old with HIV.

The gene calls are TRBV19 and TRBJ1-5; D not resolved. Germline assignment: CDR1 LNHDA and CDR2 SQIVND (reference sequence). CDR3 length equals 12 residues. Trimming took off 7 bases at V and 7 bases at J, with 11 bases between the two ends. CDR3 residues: CASNSGSQPQHF. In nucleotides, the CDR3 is TGTGCCAGTAATTCGGGGAGCCAGCCCCAGCATTTT.

The CDR3 loop is CASSYRGSGGWQPQHF. The CDR3, as DNA: TGTGCCAGCAGTTATAGGGGGTCCGGGGGCTGGCAGCCCCAGCATTTT. The chain carries TRBV6-7 and TRBJ1-5; TRBD1 is a possible D gene (6 bases). TRBV6-7 is known as an ORF, though its function is uncertain. The CDR3 is made up of 16 amino acids. Trimming cost V 3 bases and J 7 bases, with 19 bases left between them.

DNA for the CDR3: TGTGCCAGCAGCCAAAGGGGCTCTGGAAACACCATATATTTT. It translates to CASSQRGSGNTIYF. V usage is TRBV5-6 and J usage is TRBJ1-3; TRBD1 might be the D (5 bases). Germline CDR1 reads SGHDT; CDR2 reads YYEEEE. With 4 bases removed from V and 0 bases from J, the gap between germline ends came to 8 bases. CDR3 length: 14 amino acids.

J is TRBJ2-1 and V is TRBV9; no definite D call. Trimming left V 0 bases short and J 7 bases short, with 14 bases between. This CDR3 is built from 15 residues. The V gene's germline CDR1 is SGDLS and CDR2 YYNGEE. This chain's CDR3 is CASSVGAREGNEQFF. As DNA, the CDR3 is TGTGCCAGCAGCGTAGGGGCTAGGGAAGGTAATGAGCAGTTCTTC. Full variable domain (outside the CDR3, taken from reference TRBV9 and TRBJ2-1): DSGVTQTPKHLITATGQRVTLRCSPRSGDLSVYWYQQSLDQGLQFLIQYYNGEERAKGNILERFSAQQFPDLHSELNLSSLELGDSALYFCASSVGAREGNEQFFGPGTRLTVL.

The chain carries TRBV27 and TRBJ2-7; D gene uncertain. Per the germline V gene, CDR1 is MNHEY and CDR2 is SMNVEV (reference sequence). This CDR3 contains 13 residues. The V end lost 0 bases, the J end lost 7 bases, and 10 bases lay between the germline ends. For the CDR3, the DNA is TGTGCCAGCAGTTTATCCCTTTTAAGGGAGCAGTACTTC. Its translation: CASSLSLLREQYF.

CDR3 nucleotide sequence: TGTGCCAGCAGCCAAGTACCAGGGGATACGCAGTATTTT. Translation: CASSQVPGDTQYF. The rearrangement joins TRBV14 to TRBJ2-3, with D perhaps matching TRBD1 (5 bases). The V end was cut by 1 base, the J end by 6 bases, with 8 bases between. The CDR3 contains 13 residues. Germline V gene sequence: CDR1 SGHDN, CDR2 FVKESK.

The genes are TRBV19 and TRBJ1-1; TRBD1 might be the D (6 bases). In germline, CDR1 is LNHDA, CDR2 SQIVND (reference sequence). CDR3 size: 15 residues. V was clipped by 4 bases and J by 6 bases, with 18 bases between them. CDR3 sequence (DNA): TGTGCCAGTAGTACCCACCGGACAGTTACCGCTGAAGCTTTCTTT. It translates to CASSTHRTVTAEAFF. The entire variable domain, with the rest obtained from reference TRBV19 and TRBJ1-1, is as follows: DGGITQSPKYLFRKEGQNVTLSCEQNLNHDAMYWYRQDPGQGLRLIYYSQIVNDFQKGDIAEGYSVSREKKESFPLTVTSAQKNPTAFYLCASSTHRTVTAEAFFGQGTRLTVV.

CDR3 coding DNA: TGTGCCACCAGTGATAGCAATCAGCCCCAGCATTTT. Encoded protein: CATSDSNQPQHF. V and J are TRBV7-2 and TRBJ1-5; no definite D call. Trimming shortened V by 10 bases and J by 0 bases, and 7 bases separated the two germline ends. The CDR3 is made up of 12 amino acids. Germline V gives CDR1 SGHTA, CDR2 FQGNSA.

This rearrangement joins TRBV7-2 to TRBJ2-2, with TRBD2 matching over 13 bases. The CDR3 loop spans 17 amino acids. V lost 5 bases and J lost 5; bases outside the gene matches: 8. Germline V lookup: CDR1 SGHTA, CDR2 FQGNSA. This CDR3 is CASSPELAGGRTGELFF. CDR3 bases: TGTGCCAGCAGCCCAGAACTAGCGGGAGGGCGAACCGGGGAGCTGTTTTTT. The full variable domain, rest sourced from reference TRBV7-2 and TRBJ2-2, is GAGVSQSPSNKVTEKGKDVELRCDPISGHTALYWYRQSLGQGLEFLIYFQGNSAPDKSGLPSDRFSAERTGGSVSTLTIQRTQQEDSAVYLCASSPELAGGRTGELFFGEGSRLTVL.

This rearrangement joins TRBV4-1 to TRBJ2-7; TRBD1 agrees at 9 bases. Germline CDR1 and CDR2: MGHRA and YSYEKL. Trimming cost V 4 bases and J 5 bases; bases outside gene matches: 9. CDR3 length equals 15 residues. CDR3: CASSPTTGGKDEQYF. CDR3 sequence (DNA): TGCGCCAGCAGCCCGACGACAGGGGGTAAGGACGAGCAGTACTTC.

CDR3 sequence: CASSFQGNTEAFF. CDR3 DNA sequence: TGTGCCAGCAGTTTCCAGGGGAACACTGAAGCTTTCTTT. The rearrangement uses TRBV28 and TRBJ1-1; TRBD1 might be the D (5 bases). Trimming stripped 3 bases from V and 1 base from J, with 6 bases between. Germline assignment: CDR1 MDHEN and CDR2 SYDVKM. There are 13 residues in the CDR3. Drawing the rest from reference TRBV28 and TRBJ1-1, the complete variable domain is DVKVTQSSRYLVKRTGEKVFLECVQDMDHENMFWYRQDPGLGLRLIYFSYDVKMKEKGDIPEGYSVSREKKERFSLILESASTNQTSMYLCASSFQGNTEAFFGQGTRLTVV.

The CDR3 protein is CSVKTGFSYEQYF. In DNA, the CDR3 is TGCAGCGTGAAAACAGGGTTTTCCTACGAGCAGTACTTC. The genes are TRBV29-1 and TRBJ2-7, with a weak D call TRBD1 (6 bases). The germline V and J ends were trimmed by 6 bases and 1 base, with 13 bases remaining between them. The CDR3 has 13 residues. Looked up from germline, CDR1 is SQVTM and CDR2 is ANQGSEA.

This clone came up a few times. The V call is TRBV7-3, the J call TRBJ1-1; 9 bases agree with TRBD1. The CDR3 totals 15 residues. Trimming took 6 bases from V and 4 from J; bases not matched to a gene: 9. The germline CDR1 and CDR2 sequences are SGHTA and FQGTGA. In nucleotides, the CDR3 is TGTGCCAGCAGTACACAGGGGGCGTCGGTCACTGAAGCTTTCTTT. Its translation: CASSTQGASVTEAFF.

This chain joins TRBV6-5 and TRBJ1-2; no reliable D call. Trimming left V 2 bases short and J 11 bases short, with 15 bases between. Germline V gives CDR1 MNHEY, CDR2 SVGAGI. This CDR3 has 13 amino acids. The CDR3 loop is CASSYGYAAGYTF. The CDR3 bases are TGTGCCAGCAGTTACGGCTATGCGGCGGGATACACCTTC.

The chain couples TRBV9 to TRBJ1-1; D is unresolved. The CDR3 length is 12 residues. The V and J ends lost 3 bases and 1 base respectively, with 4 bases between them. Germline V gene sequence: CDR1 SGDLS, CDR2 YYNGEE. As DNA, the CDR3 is TGTGCCAGCAGCGGGTCGAACACTGAAGCTTTCTTT. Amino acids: CASSGSNTEAFF.

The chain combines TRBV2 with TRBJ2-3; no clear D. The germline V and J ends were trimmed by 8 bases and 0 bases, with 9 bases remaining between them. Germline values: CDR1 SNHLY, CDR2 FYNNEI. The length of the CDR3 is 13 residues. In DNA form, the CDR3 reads TGTGCCAGCCGGTTCGATAGCACAGATACGCAGTATTTT. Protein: CASRFDSTDTQYF.

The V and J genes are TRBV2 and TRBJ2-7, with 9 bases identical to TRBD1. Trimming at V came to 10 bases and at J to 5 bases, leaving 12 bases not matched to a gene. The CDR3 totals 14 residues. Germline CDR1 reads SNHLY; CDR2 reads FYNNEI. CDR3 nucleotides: TGTGCCAACCTTAAGCTGGACAGGGGCCACGAGCAGTACTTC. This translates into CANLKLDRGHEQYF. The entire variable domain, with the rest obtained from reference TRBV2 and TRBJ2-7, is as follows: EPEVTQTPSHQVTQMGQEVILRCVPISNHLYFYWYRQILGQKVEFLVSFYNNEISEKSEIFDDQFSVERPDGSNFTLKIRSTKLEDSAMYFCANLKLDRGHEQYFGPGTRLTVT.